The 28 T cell receptor beta chains listed next were all sequenced from one sample in a study of T-cell reconstitution after alpha-beta-depleted transplantation in children. A TCRbeta library incorporating unique molecular identifiers was prepared. TCRdb recomputed calls from the PCR reads with MiXCR, one row per CDR3 protein. Among about 58,000 distinct CDR3 sequences listed, 40% to 45% were seen once. Sequenced here: PBMCs, mostly from graft donor cells, sampled 360 days after TCRalphabeta/CD19-depleted stem cell transplant. The receptors shown here come from a male patient younger than 18 who had a stem cell transplant for acute lymphoblastic leukemia, so the T cells may come from the graft donor.

DNA for the CDR3: TGTGCCAGCAGTTACCCTACGGGAGTACCCCTGGAGACCCAGTACTTC. It encodes CASSYPTGVPLETQYF. The chain links TRBV6-2 or TRBV6-3 to TRBJ2-5, with a weak D call TRBD2 (6 bases). Trimming took 2 bases from V and 5 from J, leaving 18 bases between them. This CDR3 has 16 amino acids. The germline V gene has CDR1 MNHEY and CDR2 SVGEGT.

In the case of this clonotype: Its ends do not fully match the called genes, so a read error is possible. The V and J genes are TRBV12-3 or TRBV12-4 and TRBJ2-1; 9 bases map to TRBD1. The CDR3 has 11 amino acids. CDR3 nucleotide sequence: TGCTCGACAGGGGGACTTCATGAGCAGTTCTTC. Amino acids: CSTGGLHEQFF.

This clonotype showed up just a few times. The gene calls are TRBV9 and TRBJ2-3; D gene unclear. This CDR3 has 14 amino acids. Germline V gives CDR1 SGDLS, CDR2 YYNGEE. Trimming stripped 0 bases from V and 4 bases from J, with 9 bases between. CDR3 sequence (DNA): TGTGCCAGCAGCGTAGACCCGGCGTCAGATACGCAGTATTTT. Amino acids: CASSVDPASDTQYF.

V usage is TRBV20-1 and J usage is TRBJ2-7, with D possibly matching TRBD1 (5 bases). Trimming took 5 bases from V and 0 from J, leaving 11 bases between them. CDR1 DFQATT and CDR2 SNEGSKA come from the germline V gene (reference sequence). The CDR3 is made up of 13 amino acids. The CDR3 DNA is TGCAGTGCTCCAGACAGTCGCTCCTACGAGCAGTACTTC. The encoded protein is CSAPDSRSYEQYF.

This clonotype was found a few times. This sequence joins TRBV3-1 and TRBJ2-5, with D possibly matching TRBD1 (6 bases). The germline V gene has CDR1 LGHDT and CDR2 YNNKEL (reference sequence). V was pared by 4 bases and J by 5 bases, with 14 bases between. CDR3 size: 14 residues. CDR3 sequence: CASSLRAQGETQYF. CDR3 DNA sequence: TGTGCCAGCAGCCTAAGGGCCCAGGGGGAGACCCAGTACTTC.

The sample holds a few counts of this clonotype. For the CDR3, the DNA is TGTGCCAGCAGATCAGGCGGCTCAAGAGAGACCCAGTACTTC. Translation: CASRSGGSRETQYF. V usage is TRBV12-3 or TRBV12-4 and J usage is TRBJ2-5; D unresolved. V was trimmed by 6 bases and J by 4 bases, leaving 15 bases between them. This CDR3 has 14 amino acids.

This clonotype appeared once. The CDR3, as DNA: TGTGCCAGCAGCGCAGACAGGTATGGCTCCTACGAGCAGTACTTC. Its translation: CASSADRYGSYEQYF. The rearrangement joins TRBV9 to TRBJ2-7; possibly TRBD1 for D (6 bases). This CDR3 is 15 amino acids long. Germline values: CDR1 SGDLS, CDR2 YYNGEE. The germline V and J ends were trimmed by 3 bases and 0 bases, with 13 bases remaining between them.

The V call is TRBV7-9, the J call TRBJ2-3; a possible D gene is TRBD1 (6 bases). The CDR3 spans 13 residues. The germline gives CDR1 SEHNR, CDR2 FQNEAQ (reference sequence). Trimming took 5 bases from V and 3 from J, leaving 9 bases between them. In nucleotides, the CDR3 is TGTGCCAGCAGCGCCACAGGGACAGATACGCAGTATTTT. Translated: CASSATGTDTQYF.

In DNA, the CDR3 is TGTGCCAGCAGTCTATATCCCAGGGGGGAGCAGTACTTC. Translating it yields CASSLYPRGEQYF. This sequence joins TRBV27 and TRBJ2-7; 7 bases are shared with TRBD1. In germline, CDR1 is MNHEY, CDR2 SMNVEV (reference sequence). V lost 5 bases to trimming and J lost 7 bases; unmatched junction nucleotides: 8. The CDR3 totals 13 residues.

The V and J genes are TRBV10-3 and TRBJ2-1, with D maybe TRBD1 (5 bases). This CDR3 region has 15 residues. V was trimmed by 0 bases and J by 3 bases, leaving 9 bases between them. Germline CDR1 is ENHRY and CDR2 is SYGVKD. Written as DNA, the CDR3 is TGTGCCATCAGTGAGTCCTTAGGGGACTACAATGAGCAGTTCTTC. As protein: CAISESLGDYNEQFF.

V is TRBV20-1 and J is TRBJ2-2; TRBD1 aligns across 10 bases. Germline assignment: CDR1 DFQATT and CDR2 SNEGSKA (reference sequence). Germline trimming cut 3 bases from V and 5 bases from J; bases unmatched to any gene: 3. The CDR3 spans 14 residues. CDR3 sequence reads: CSARDRGKTGELFF. As DNA, the CDR3 is TGCAGTGCTAGGGACAGGGGGAAAACCGGGGAGCTGTTTTTT.

The chain recombines TRBV12-3 or TRBV12-4 with TRBJ1-5; D is uncertain. This CDR3 contains 14 residues. V was cut by 3 bases and J by 7 bases, with 13 bases left in between. CDR3 DNA: TGTGCCAGCAGTTTTGGGGTAGGACGACAGCCCCAGCATTTT. Translating gives CASSFGVGRQPQHF.

The rearrangement uses TRBV5-1 and TRBJ1-5; D uncertain. There are 13 residues in the CDR3. The V end was cut by 2 bases, the J end by 4 bases, with 7 bases between. Germline V lookup: CDR1 SGHRS, CDR2 YFSETQ. The CDR3 spells CASSLERNQPQHF. In nucleotides, the CDR3 is TGCGCCAGCAGCTTAGAGAGAAATCAGCCCCAGCATTTT.

This chain links TRBV7-9 with TRBJ1-4; no firm D call. V gave up 4 bases and J gave up 7 bases, with 7 bases separating them. This CDR3 region has 12 residues. The V gene's germline CDR1 is SEHNR and CDR2 FQNEAQ (reference sequence). The CDR3 coding sequence is TGTGCCAGCAGCTCCGAAGGTGAAAAACTGTTTTTT. This translates into CASSSEGEKLFF.

This clonotype was found once. This chain links TRBV4-1 with TRBJ2-7; D perhaps matches TRBD1 (5 bases). V shed 5 bases and J shed 3 bases, with 11 bases lying between them. The CDR3 is 13 amino acids. Germline CDR1 MGHRA, CDR2 YSYEKL. The DNA for the CDR3 is TGCGCCAGCAGCTTTACAGGAGTCTACGAGCAGTACTTC. Its translation is CASSFTGVYEQYF.

This clonotype was seen a handful of times. The chain is built from TRBV27 and TRBJ2-7; D ambiguous. CDR3 length equals 16 residues. V lost 2 bases and J 0 bases, leaving 14 bases between the germline ends. Germline-derived CDR1 and CDR2 are MNHEY and SMNVEV (reference sequence). Here the CDR3 reads CASSLTLAESSYEQYF. DNA for the CDR3: TGTGCCAGCAGTTTAACTTTAGCTGAGAGCTCCTACGAGCAGTACTTC.

The chain is built from TRBV7-8 and TRBJ2-7; 14 bases fit TRBD2. J was trimmed by 6 bases and V by 1 base; bases with no gene match: 2. CDR3 length equals 15 residues. Germline V gives CDR1 SGHVS, CDR2 FQNEAQ. The CDR3 is CASSLGLAGGLEQYF. For the CDR3, the DNA is TGTGCCAGCAGCTTAGGACTAGCGGGAGGGCTCGAGCAGTACTTC.

This clonotype has more than one count but fewer than ten. V gene TRBV27 combines with J gene TRBJ2-7; D unresolved. The CDR3 runs 14 residues. Germline V gene data show CDR1 as MNHEY and CDR2 as SMNVEV (reference sequence). V gave up 7 bases and J gave up 5 bases, with 18 bases separating them. CDR3 in amino acids: CASTRPGLNDEQYF. For the CDR3, the DNA is TGTGCCAGCACAAGGCCCGGGCTGAATGACGAGCAGTACTTC.

This chain uses TRBV11-1 with TRBJ1-1; 11 positions match TRBD1. V shed 4 bases and J 4 bases; nucleotides not matched to a gene: 8. The CDR3 has 16 amino acids. In germline, CDR1 is SGHAT, CDR2 FQDESV (reference sequence). CDR3 sequence reads: CASSSYSGTGGTEAFF. CDR3 in DNA: TGTGCCAGCAGCTCTTACTCCGGGACAGGGGGCACTGAAGCTTTCTTT.

J is TRBJ2-7 and V is TRBV7-2; TRBD1 aligns across 8 bases. The CDR3 runs to 15 residues. Germline V gene lookup returns CDR1 SGHTA and CDR2 FQGNSA. Trimming removed 3 bases from V and 4 bases from J; junction bases left unmatched: 8. CDR3 coding DNA: TGTGCCAGCAGCTTTTTCCCAGGGGGCAAATACGAGCAGTACTTC. Residues: CASSFFPGGKYEQYF.

This clonotype was detected only a few times. V and J are TRBV4-3 and TRBJ2-1; 13 bases are shared with TRBD2. CDR1 LGHNA and CDR2 YSLEER come from the germline V gene. The CDR3 consists of 19 residues. V lost 5 bases and J lost 4; bases outside the gene matches: 14. For the CDR3, the DNA is TGCGCCAGCAGCGAAGGACCGATTACTAGCGGGGGGGATTACAATGAGCAGTTCTTC. Amino acid sequence: CASSEGPITSGGDYNEQFF.

J is TRBJ2-2 and V is TRBV5-5; maybe TRBD2 (6 bases). The CDR3 runs 15 residues. From germline, CDR1 is SGHKS and CDR2 YYEKEE (reference sequence). V lost 4 bases to trimming and J lost 1 base, with 11 bases between them. In DNA, the CDR3 is TGTGCCAGCAGCGGAGGGACTGAGAACACCGGGGAGCTGTTTTTT. This encodes CASSGGTENTGELFF. Combining the CDR3 with reference TRBV5-5 and TRBJ2-2 gives the whole variable domain DAGVTQSPTHLIKTRGQQVTLRCSPISGHKSVSWYQQVLGQGPQFIFQYYEKEERGRGNFPDRFSARQFPNYSSELNVNALLLGDSALYLCASSGGTENTGELFFGEGSRLTVL.

There are a few counts of this clonotype. V is TRBV25-1 and J is TRBJ2-1; TRBD2 agrees at 7 bases. After removal of 4 bases from V and 1 base from J, the junction contained 10 bases not matched to a gene. This CDR3 is 17 amino acids long. Germline V gene lookup returns CDR1 MGHDK and CDR2 SYGVNS. DNA of the CDR3: TGTGCCAGCAGTGGTTTGAGGGAGGGCCTATCCTACAATGAGCAGTTCTTC. Amino acid sequence: CASSGLREGLSYNEQFF.

This chain joins TRBV7-2 and TRBJ2-7; perhaps TRBD1 as D (6 bases). Germline CDR1 SGHTA, CDR2 FQGNSA. This CDR3 has 17 residues. V dropped 0 bases and J dropped 0 bases, with 15 bases sitting between them. This chain's CDR3 is CASSLASRGPISYEQYF. Here the CDR3 DNA reads TGTGCCAGCAGCTTAGCAAGCAGGGGCCCGATCTCCTACGAGCAGTACTTC.

This chain joins TRBV28 and TRBJ2-7, with a weak D call TRBD1 (5 bases). V lost 2 bases to trimming and J lost 6 bases, with 11 bases between them. CDR3 size: 13 residues. From germline, CDR1 is MDHEN and CDR2 SYDVKM. CDR3 DNA: TGTGCCAGCAGTTTAAAGCCCAGGGTCGAGCAGTACTTC. This translates into CASSLKPRVEQYF.

The chain links TRBV7-9 to TRBJ2-7, with 7 bases identical to TRBD1. The CDR3 has 14 amino acids. J gave up 0 bases and V 6 bases, and 5 bases lay outside the gene matches. From germline, CDR1 is SEHNR and CDR2 FQNEAQ (reference sequence). The CDR3 reads CASSSGTDSYEQYF. The DNA of the CDR3 is TGTGCCAGCAGTTCCGGGACAGACTCCTACGAGCAGTACTTC.

This chain uses TRBV28 with TRBJ2-4, with D possibly matching TRBD1 (6 bases). V lost 2 bases and J lost 0, with 11 bases in between. Looked up from germline, CDR1 is MDHEN and CDR2 is SYDVKM. This CDR3 is 16 amino acids long. In DNA, the CDR3 is TGTGCCAGCAGTTTAGCAGGACAGATAGCCAAAAACATTCAGTACTTC. The encoded protein is CASSLAGQIAKNIQYF.

This chain connects TRBV6-1 to TRBJ2-1; tentatively, D is TRBD1 (5 bases). The germline V gene has CDR1 MNHNS and CDR2 SASEGT. With 2 bases removed from V and 8 bases from J, the gap between germline ends came to 10 bases. This CDR3 comprises 13 residues. CDR3 in amino acids: CASSEQGLYEQFF. In nucleotides, the CDR3 is TGTGCCAGCAGTGAACAGGGATTATATGAGCAGTTCTTC.